Below, 31 T cell receptor beta chains from the same sample are listed, as sequenced in a study of vaccination and CD4 T cells after COVID-19. Treatment defined: approximately 10-day PBMC culture with coronavirus spike peptide pools or control peptides (ViraFEST assay). These TCRs are of unknown antigen specificity. Cultured CD4+ T-cell DNA underwent Oncomine TCR Beta short-read sequencing. One entry per CDR3 protein, called by TCRdb with MiXCR from the PCR reads. In the table there are about 13,000 distinct CDR3 sequences, around 70% of which are singletons. The material was CD4+ T cells from blood, cultured in vitro, obtained after SARS-CoV-2 vaccination. The source of these receptors is a human donor who received a COVID-19 vaccine.

This clonotype has only one observation. This chain uses TRBV7-2 with TRBJ1-2; TRBD1 aligns across 9 bases. Germline V gene sequence: CDR1 SGHTA, CDR2 FQGNSA. Losses at the gene ends were 0 bases for V and 5 bases for J; bases not matched to a gene: 4. The CDR3 sequence is 15 residues long. CDR3 loop: CASSLAQGQGYGYTF. CDR3 coding DNA: TGTGCCAGCAGCTTAGCCCAGGGACAGGGATATGGCTACACCTTC.

A single count supports this clonotype. The chain combines TRBV5-1 with TRBJ2-1; D call uncertain. Per germline, CDR1 SGHRS and CDR2 YFSETQ. Trimming removed 4 bases at V and 6 bases at J, with 11 bases between. The CDR3 runs 13 residues. Here the CDR3 reads CASSPGRPNEQFF. The CDR3 region has the DNA TGCGCCAGCAGCCCTGGACGGCCCAATGAGCAGTTCTTC. The full variable domain, completed using reference TRBV5-1 and TRBJ2-1, is KAGVTQTPRYLIKTRGQQVTLSCSPISGHRSVSWYQQTPGQGLQFLFEYFSETQRNKGNFPGRFSGRQFSNSRSEMNVSTLELGDSALYLCASSPGRPNEQFFGPGTRLTVL.

This CDR3 is CAISAGTDQETQYF. CDR3 DNA: TGTGCCATCAGTGCCGGGACAGACCAAGAGACCCAGTACTTC. This chain uses TRBV10-3 with TRBJ2-5; 7 bases line up with TRBD1. The CDR3 extends over 14 amino acids. J was trimmed by 0 bases and V by 4 bases; bases with no gene match: 2. Germline CDR1 and CDR2: ENHRY and SYGVKD.

CDR3 residues: CASRRGRGNTIYF. CDR3 coding DNA: TGTGCCAGCCGAAGGGGGCGGGGAAACACCATATATTTT. V usage is TRBV19 and J usage is TRBJ1-3, with TRBD1 matching over 7 bases. Germline V CDR1 and CDR2: LNHDA, SQIVND (reference sequence). The CDR3 has 13 residues. Trimming removed 9 bases from V and 4 bases from J; junction bases left unmatched: 6.

This sequence joins TRBV5-1 and TRBJ1-2; 7 positions match TRBD1. CDR1 is SGHRS and CDR2 is YFSETQ in the germline V gene. Trimming at V came to 4 bases and at J to 2 bases, leaving 11 bases not matched to a gene. CDR3 size: 16 residues. CDR3 sequence reads: CASSQRTGSTNYGYTF. CDR3 sequence (DNA): TGCGCCAGCAGCCAGAGGACAGGATCGACAAACTATGGCTACACCTTC.

The chain's CDR3 is CASSPRRGDGYTF. CDR3 in DNA: TGTGCCAGCAGCCCCCGACGGGGGGATGGCTACACCTTC. The chain links TRBV14 to TRBJ1-2; tentatively, D is TRBD1 (5 bases). Germline CDR1 SGHDN, CDR2 FVKESK. The CDR3 extends over 13 amino acids. V lost 4 bases to trimming and J lost 6 bases, with 12 bases between them.

This clonotype was detected a few times. The V gene is TRBV7-8, the J gene TRBJ2-3, with TRBD2 identical over 9 bases. The CDR3 has 18 residues. V lost 0 bases and J lost 0; bases outside the gene matches: 7. Germline-derived CDR1 and CDR2 are SGHVS and FQNEAQ. CDR3 amino acids: CASSLASSGGPSTDTQYF. The CDR3 nucleotides are TGTGCCAGCAGCTTAGCTAGTAGCGGGGGCCCTAGCACAGATACGCAGTATTTT.

This chain uses TRBV5-4 with TRBJ1-5; TRBD1 is a possible D gene (6 bases). There are 17 residues in the CDR3. With 1 base removed from V and 3 bases from J, the gap between germline ends came to 17 bases. The germline CDR1 and CDR2 sequences are SGHNT and YYREEE (reference sequence). The CDR3, as DNA: TGTGCCAGCAGCTTGACAGGGCCTATAAGTAACAATCAGCCCCAGCATTTT. The encoded protein is CASSLTGPISNNQPQHF.

This rearrangement joins TRBV19 to TRBJ2-7, with a tentative D call TRBD2 (6 bases). The CDR3 has 14 amino acids. The V gene lost 7 bases and the J gene lost 0 bases, with 13 bases spanning the gap. Looked up from germline, CDR1 is LNHDA and CDR2 is SQIVND (reference sequence). CDR3 sequence reads: CASTPPGGSYEQYF. The CDR3 DNA reads as TGTGCCAGTACCCCCCCCGGGGGCTCCTACGAGCAGTACTTC.

This clonotype was found a few times. The rearrangement links TRBV7-8 to TRBJ1-5; D possibly corresponds to TRBD1 (6 bases). CDR1 is SGHVS and CDR2 is FQNEAQ in the germline V gene. V was shortened by 3 bases and J by 0 bases, with 12 bases between the two germline ends. This CDR3 comprises 16 residues. CDR3 residues: CASSLRRGDSNQPQHF. For the CDR3, the DNA is TGTGCCAGCAGCTTGCGCAGGGGAGATAGCAATCAGCCCCAGCATTTT.

The chain employs TRBV30 and TRBJ1-2; 7 bases are a match to TRBD1. V shed 3 bases, J shed 4 bases, and the junction held 8 bases outside the gene matches. Germline V lookup: CDR1 GTSNPN, CDR2 SVGIG (reference sequence). The CDR3 extends over 14 amino acids. The CDR3 loop is CAWRHRGIGYGYTF. The CDR3 nucleotides read TGTGCCTGGAGACACAGGGGAATCGGCTATGGCTACACCTTC.

This clonotype was observed a handful of times. The V and J genes are TRBV2 and TRBJ1-6; D unclear. The germline V gene has CDR1 SNHLY and CDR2 FYNNEI. V lost 2 bases to trimming and J lost 9 bases, with 2 bases between them. The CDR3 sequence is 11 residues long. The CDR3 DNA sequence: TGTGCCAGCAGTGAACCTTCACCCCTCCACTTT. Protein product: CASSEPSPLHF.

The genes are TRBV5-6 and TRBJ1-6, with D unclear. CDR1 SGHDT and CDR2 YYEEEE come from the germline V gene. The CDR3 has 11 residues. V lost 3 bases and J lost 10, with 5 bases in between. CDR3 sequence: CASSSRSPLHF. The CDR3 DNA follows: TGTGCCAGCAGCTCAAGGTCACCCCTCCACTTT.

For the CDR3, the DNA is TGTGCCAGCAGTCCATCCTTGGGGGGGCAGCCCCAGCATTTT. It is translated as CASSPSLGGQPQHF. The chain links TRBV6-1 to TRBJ1-5; possibly TRBD1 for D (5 bases). Germline lookup yields CDR1 MNHNS and CDR2 SASEGT. This CDR3 comprises 14 residues. With 5 bases removed from V and 7 bases from J, the gap between germline ends came to 15 bases.

The chain carries TRBV6-1 and TRBJ1-5; D is unclear. Trimming removed 7 bases from V and 0 bases from J, with 13 bases in between. This CDR3 comprises 15 residues. Germline V gene lookup returns CDR1 MNHNS and CDR2 SASEGT. Here the CDR3 reads CASKEGGYSNQPQHF. Here the CDR3 DNA reads TGTGCCAGCAAAGAAGGTGGGTATAGCAATCAGCCCCAGCATTTT.

This chain uses TRBV24-1 with TRBJ2-3; 12 positions agree with TRBD2. The V gene's germline CDR1 is KGHDR and CDR2 SFDVKD. The CDR3 consists of 17 residues. The V and J ends lost 4 bases and 2 bases, in that order; junction bases with no gene match: 6. CDR3 coding DNA: TGTGCCACCAGTGACCGCGGACTAGCGGGGAACACAGATACGCAGTATTTT. As protein: CATSDRGLAGNTDTQYF.

The gene calls are TRBV6-7 and TRBJ1-1; D is unclear. TRBV6-7 is reported as an ORF; its role is uncertain. V dropped 5 bases and J dropped 1 base, with 14 bases sitting between them. The CDR3 consists of 15 residues. CDR3 loop: CASSPPKYKNTEAFF. The CDR3 region has the DNA TGTGCCAGCAGTCCGCCAAAATATAAGAACACTGAAGCTTTCTTT.

The chain combines TRBV20-1 with TRBJ1-2; 9 positions match TRBD1. Trimming at V came to 1 base and at J to 7 bases, leaving 10 bases not matched to a gene. Germline values: CDR1 DFQATT, CDR2 SNEGSKA (reference sequence). CDR3 length equals 15 residues. In DNA form, the CDR3 reads TGCAGTGCTAGAGCCCCACCACAGGGGGCGGGTGGCTACACCTTC. It encodes CSARAPPQGAGGYTF.

The rearrangement links TRBV20-1 to TRBJ1-4, with 7 bases lining up with TRBD1. CDR3 length: 16 amino acids. The junction had 10 bases not matched to a gene; V was cut back by 6 bases and J by 0 bases. From germline, CDR1 is DFQATT and CDR2 SNEGSKA (reference sequence). CDR3 sequence: CSARPPTGATNEKLFF. The CDR3 region has the DNA TGCAGTGCCAGACCCCCCACAGGGGCAACTAATGAAAAACTGTTTTTT.

The gene calls are TRBV18 and TRBJ2-2, with D uncertain. Between the trimmed V and J ends, which lost 3 bases and 0 bases, there was a span of 11 bases. The CDR3 length is 16 residues. The germline V gene encodes CDR1 KGHSH and CDR2 LQKENI. The CDR3 DNA reads as TGTGCCAGCTCACCGTTTTCCCAAGCGAACACCGGGGAGCTGTTTTTT. Translated, it gives CASSPFSQANTGELFF.

The V call is TRBV6-1, the J call TRBJ2-3, with TRBD1 identical over 9 bases. V shed 7 bases and J 5 bases; nucleotides not matched to a gene: 10. There are 15 residues in the CDR3. The germline V gene encodes CDR1 MNHNS and CDR2 SASEGT. CDR3 nucleotides: TGTGCCAGCAACCCCCCGGGACAGGGAGGAGATACGCAGTATTTT. This sequence encodes CASNPPGQGGDTQYF.

This clonotype was seen just once. The genes are TRBV5-4 and TRBJ2-3; D gene uncertain. The CDR3 has 15 amino acids. The germline CDR1 and CDR2 sequences are SGHNT and YYREEE (reference sequence). Deletions cut 6 bases from V and 0 bases from J, with 14 bases between. CDR3: CASTSRSASTDTQYF. In DNA form, the CDR3 reads TGTGCCAGCACCTCTCGATCCGCTAGCACAGATACGCAGTATTTT. Based on the CDR3 plus reference TRBV5-4 and TRBJ2-3, the full variable domain is ETGVTQSPTHLIKTRGQQVTLRCSSQSGHNTVSWYQQALGQGPQFIFQYYREEENGRGNFPPRFSGLQFPNYSSELNVNALELDDSALYLCASTSRSASTDTQYFGPGTRLTVL.

The chain links TRBV2 to TRBJ1-6, with D tentatively TRBD1 (6 bases). V shed 5 bases and J shed 14 bases, with 13 bases lying between them. This CDR3 spans 12 amino acids. Germline lookup yields CDR1 SNHLY and CDR2 FYNNEI. CDR3 sequence reads: CASSPQGGSLHF. The CDR3 coding sequence is TGTGCCAGCAGTCCACAGGGAGGGTCCCTCCACTTT.

The chain uses TRBV20-1 and TRBJ1-6; TRBD1 is a possible D gene (6 bases). Germline V CDR1 and CDR2: DFQATT, SNEGSKA (reference sequence). With 3 bases removed from V and 4 bases from J, the gap between germline ends came to 13 bases. The CDR3 runs to 15 residues. This CDR3 is CSARTPGDYNSPLHF. CDR3 DNA sequence: TGCAGTGCTAGGACCCCAGGGGATTATAATTCACCCCTCCACTTT.

The V gene is TRBV6-1, the J gene TRBJ2-3, with TRBD2 as a possible D gene (7 bases). Germline lookup yields CDR1 MNHNS and CDR2 SASEGT. V gave up 11 bases and J gave up 5 bases, with 20 bases separating them. This CDR3 is 14 amino acids long. CDR3 nucleotides: TGTGCCCAGACAAACCGGGGAGGGGGAGATACGCAGTATTTT. It yields the protein CAQTNRGGGDTQYF.

V and J are TRBV29-1 and TRBJ2-5; 13 nucleotides line up with TRBD2. This CDR3 is built from 16 residues. Germline values: CDR1 SQVTM, CDR2 ANQGSEA. V trimming: 6 bases; J trimming: 2 bases; junction bases outside the gene matches: 9. The CDR3 loop reads CSVEGLAGTEQETQYF. The CDR3 DNA follows: TGCAGCGTAGAGGGACTAGCGGGGACCGAACAAGAGACCCAGTACTTC.

This chain links TRBV7-9 with TRBJ1-2; D is ambiguous. From germline, CDR1 is SEHNR and CDR2 FQNEAQ (reference sequence). Trimming took 1 base from V and 4 from J, leaving 10 bases between them. This CDR3 is 14 amino acids long. The CDR3 sequence: CASSLGESTYGYTF. CDR3 DNA sequence: TGTGCCAGCAGCTTAGGGGAGAGCACCTATGGCTACACCTTC.

In its sample, this clonotype was seen a few times. This chain connects TRBV2 to TRBJ1-2; possible D gene TRBD1, 5 bases. V was cut by 3 bases and J by 7 bases, with 12 bases left in between. CDR1 is SNHLY, CDR2 FYNNEI, per germline. There are 13 residues in the CDR3. The CDR3 bases are TGTGCCAGCAGTGAGGCCAGGGCAAGTGGCTACACCTTC. It encodes CASSEARASGYTF.

The chain couples TRBV29-1 to TRBJ2-2; the D gene is possibly TRBD1 (6 bases). From germline, CDR1 is SQVTM and CDR2 ANQGSEA. V lost 6 bases, J lost 6 bases, and 14 bases lay in between. The CDR3 totals 13 residues. CDR3 sequence: CSVARGEAGELFF. DNA of the CDR3: TGCAGCGTCGCCAGGGGCGAGGCCGGGGAGCTGTTTTTT.

The rearrangement links TRBV14 to TRBJ2-7; D is undetermined. The CDR3 is 13 residues long. The germline V gene has CDR1 SGHDN and CDR2 FVKESK. With 3 bases removed from V and 5 bases from J, the gap between germline ends came to 11 bases. This CDR3 is CASSQGSVDEQYF. Written as DNA, the CDR3 is TGTGCCAGCAGCCAGGGGTCGGTCGACGAGCAGTACTTC.

This sequence joins TRBV12-3 or TRBV12-4 and TRBJ1-1; D might be TRBD1 (5 bases). The germline V and J ends were trimmed by 6 bases and 6 bases, with 11 bases remaining between them. The length of the CDR3 is 12 residues. The CDR3 spells CASRMGRSEAFF. The CDR3 coding sequence is TGTGCCAGCAGAATGGGACGATCTGAAGCTTTCTTT.